The present T cell receptor beta chain was sequenced within a study of T cell repertoires in cytomegalovirus infection (dated by TCRdb to between 2018 and 2020). For context, the study as a whole: Donor HLA type was relevant to the analysis, because carriage of CMV infection together with the matching HLA type was indicated by public TCR beta signatures.

General conclusions and limits of the study: The ex vivo response was dominated by HLA-C-restricted CMV-specific TCR beta clonotypes, and the single most frequent clonotype in two of eight donors was supplied by these HLA-C-restricted clonotypes. Cumulative frequency of public TCR beta family members discriminated carriers of CMV infection plus the relevant HLA type in this cohort and an independent approximately 370-donor cohort.

Sequencing was carried out with an Illumina HiSeq 1500. TCRdb itself trimmed the public reads at Q25 with fastp, ran MiXCR and retained productive beta chains. Rows matching on CDR3 protein sequence are summarized as one entry with the most common DNA and genes. A total of 170,000 or so distinct CDR3 sequences appear in this sample, approximately 18% of them only once. The ten biggest clones cover 20% to 25% of the sample. The CDR3 holds 14 amino acids from the cysteine to the phenylalanine. Of the read, only the CDR3 DNA is kept; its 42 bases are in frame from base 1. Relative to germline, V is missing 6 bases and J is missing 5 bases, with 7 bases of the junction outside any gene match. The germline V gene (reference sequence) yields DFQATT for CDR1 and SNEGSKA for CDR2. This clonotype was counted between two and nine times. Its antigen specificity is not known. Base qualities were left out, and no much larger clone turns up one base away.

The sequenced material came from CD8+ T cells from PBMCs. The rearrangement joined TRBV20-1 to TRBJ2-3; 11 bases in between match TRBD1. The receptor was isolated from a human donor in good health (CMV status not recorded). Some clones in this sample may be carry-over from other donors' samples. The bases are TGCAGTGCCCAGGACAGGGGGCTTGAAGATACGCAGTATTTT. Its product reads: CSAQDRGLEDTQYF.